These 7 T cell receptor beta chains were all obtained from the same sample, sequenced in a study of blood T cell repertoires in COVID-19 (dated by TCRdb to between 2020 and 2021). Receptor libraries were prepared by the immunoSEQ multiplex PCR assay. Not all clones reach the TCRdb copy of this immuneACCESS table, which keeps in-frame sequences only. Checked studies attribute under half of the gap to unresolved V genes and leave the rest unexplained. Here the sample has some 78,000 clones; roughly nine tenths occur a single time. Of the sample, roughly 5.3% falls within the top ten clones. Material for sequencing was peripheral blood. All receptors derive from an elderly woman with active or convalescent COVID-19.

J is TRBJ2-7 and V is TRBV15, with 8 bases that match TRBD2. This CDR3 comprises 17 residues. The ends lost 1 base at V and 5 bases at J; junction bases unmatched: 13. From germline, CDR1 is LNHNV and CDR2 YYDKDF (reference sequence). CDR3 sequence (DNA): TGTGCCACCAGCAGAGTCTTCGGGAGGGCCGTCCCCCACGAGCAGTACTTC. It is translated as CATSRVFGRAVPHEQYF.

This clone has only one observation. This chain uses TRBV6-5 with TRBJ2-1; 9 nucleotides align to TRBD1. CDR3 length: 15 amino acids. Germline V gives CDR1 MNHEY, CDR2 SVGAGI. The junction had 9 bases not matched to a gene; V was cut back by 6 bases and J by 6 bases. In DNA form, the CDR3 reads TGTGCCAGCAGGCCCAGGGACAGGGTAAGCAATGAGCAGTTCTTC. This gives the protein CASRPRDRVSNEQFF.

The CDR3 DNA sequence: TGTGCCAGCAGCTCGAGGGCCACAGTGAACACCGGGGAGCTGTTTTTT. Its translation is CASSSRATVNTGELFF. The chain is built from TRBV27 and TRBJ2-2; D possibly corresponds to TRBD2 (5 bases). Deletions cut 6 bases from V and 1 base from J, with 15 bases between. Per the germline V gene, CDR1 is MNHEY and CDR2 is SMNVEV (reference sequence). This CDR3 region has 16 residues.

The chain uses TRBV4-1 and TRBJ2-1; 7 bases match TRBD2. The germline gives CDR1 MGHRA, CDR2 YSYEKL. J was trimmed by 13 bases and V by 2 bases; bases with no gene match: 14. The CDR3 spans 15 residues. This CDR3 reads CASSQKGGGDRTQFF. CDR3 nucleotides: TGCGCCAGCAGCCAAAAAGGCGGGGGTGACCGCACCCAGTTCTTC.

This sequence joins TRBV4-3 and TRBJ1-2, with D uncertain. The length of the CDR3 is 15 residues. Germline V CDR1 and CDR2: LGHNA, YSLEER. The ends were cut back, 0 bases at V and 4 bases at J, with 12 bases in the middle. Written as DNA, the CDR3 is TGCGCCAGCAGCCAAGATTGGGGTGGAGGCTATGGCTACACCTTC. Translated: CASSQDWGGGYGYTF.

This clone was observed a single time. The V call is TRBV2, the J call TRBJ2-7, with D possibly matching TRBD2 (6 bases). V lost 0 bases and J 4 bases, leaving 7 bases between the germline ends. The CDR3 loop spans 13 amino acids. Germline V gene sequence: CDR1 SNHLY, CDR2 FYNNEI. CDR3 DNA: TGTGCCAGCAGTGAAGCTAGCGGATACGAGCAGTACTTC. Translation: CASSEASGYEQYF.

The rearrangement links TRBV7-9 to TRBJ1-2; D gene ambiguous. CDR1 is SEHNR and CDR2 is FQNEAQ in the germline V gene (reference sequence). The CDR3 has 12 amino acids. V lost 4 bases to trimming and J lost 11 bases, with 14 bases between them. CDR3 sequence: CASSSNGVRYTF. In DNA, the CDR3 is TGTGCCAGCAGCTCAAACGGGGTTCGATACACCTTC.